Following are 29 T cell receptor beta chains from one sample sequenced in a study of human T cells and chemical hapten exposure. One entry per CDR3 protein results from TCRdb running MiXCR on the RACE reads. The table lists about 77,000 distinct CDR3 sequences, 7% to 9.5% of them singletons. The time point is: healthy volunteer bleed at 6 weeks. Total RNA extraction was carried out from unfractionated whole blood. Sequencing used whole blood. These receptors were collected from a female donor in good health. Some clones in this sample may be carry-over from other donors' samples.

This clonotype was seen repeatedly, ten times or more. V and J are TRBV12-3 or TRBV12-4 and TRBJ2-1; unclear D gene. V was clipped by 2 bases and J by 6 bases, with 5 bases between them. This CDR3 is 12 amino acids long. The CDR3 region has the DNA TGTGCCAGCAGTTTACTTGGCAATGAGCAGTTCTTC. It specifies CASSLLGNEQFF.

This clonotype came up once. A read error may explain this, as a much larger clone is one base away. The chain joins TRBV7-9 to TRBJ2-5; D perhaps matches TRBD1 (6 bases). Trimming pared 5 bases from V and 4 bases from J, leaving 17 bases between. CDR1 SEHNR and CDR2 FQNEAQ come from the germline V gene (reference sequence). The CDR3 is made up of 15 amino acids. In DNA, the CDR3 is TGTGCCAGCAGCGCAAGACAGGTAGGTGGAGAGACCCAGTACTTC. Translation gives CASSARQVGGETQYF.

A few counts support this clonotype. The CDR3 region has the DNA TGTGCCAGCAGCTTAGCGCTAAATCAGCCCCAGCATTTT. The encoded protein is CASSLALNQPQHF. This chain connects TRBV11-1 to TRBJ1-5; D gene ambiguous. The CDR3 is made up of 13 amino acids. V was trimmed by 0 bases and J by 4 bases, leaving 4 bases between them. Germline V lookup: CDR1 SGHAT, CDR2 FQDESV (reference sequence).

In this sample, this clonotype turned up many times. This chain links TRBV20-1 with TRBJ2-7, with D possibly called TRBD1 or TRBD2 (5 bases each). CDR3 length: 13 amino acids. Germline-derived CDR1 and CDR2 are DFQATT and SNEGSKA (reference sequence). Trimming left V 2 bases short and J 6 bases short, with 14 bases between. The CDR3 here is CSARSRARGEQYF. The CDR3 coding sequence is TGCAGTGCTAGATCCCGGGCGAGGGGCGAGCAGTACTTC.

This clonotype has ten or more counts. This chain links TRBV2 with TRBJ1-6, with 7 bases identical to TRBD1. Looked up from germline, CDR1 is SNHLY and CDR2 is FYNNEI. V lost 8 bases and J lost 7; bases outside the gene matches: 5. The CDR3 is 13 residues long. CDR3 coding DNA: TGTGCCAGCTCGGGACAGCAGAATTCACCCCTCCACTTT. Protein: CASSGQQNSPLHF.

J is TRBJ2-3 and V is TRBV28; 8 bases fit TRBD1. The CDR3 sequence is 15 residues long. CDR1 is MDHEN and CDR2 is SYDVKM in the germline V gene. Germline trimming cut 6 bases from V and 2 bases from J; bases unmatched to any gene: 7. The CDR3 nucleotides are TGTGCCAGCAGGACAGGGGTCCACCACACAGATACGCAGTATTTT. Amino acid sequence: CASRTGVHHTDTQYF.

In this sample, this clonotype turned up many times. The chain employs TRBV10-3 and TRBJ2-7; D uncertain. Germline V CDR1 and CDR2: ENHRY, SYGVKD. V lost 0 bases to trimming and J lost 0 bases, with 9 bases between them. This CDR3 spans 15 amino acids. CDR3 region: CAISESAVSSYEQYF. CDR3 in DNA: TGTGCCATCAGTGAGTCCGCGGTAAGCTCCTACGAGCAGTACTTC.

The V call is TRBV20-1, the J call TRBJ1-6; 7 nucleotides agree with TRBD1. Germline V gene lookup returns CDR1 DFQATT and CDR2 SNEGSKA (reference sequence). The CDR3 loop spans 15 amino acids. V gave up 6 bases and J gave up 2 bases; unmatched junction bases: 7. The CDR3 reads CSAPSTGTYNSPLHF. CDR3 sequence (DNA): TGCAGTGCACCTTCGACAGGGACCTATAATTCACCCCTCCACTTT.

V and J are TRBV3-1 and TRBJ1-1; D is undetermined. CDR1 LGHDT and CDR2 YNNKEL come from the germline V gene (reference sequence). V gave up 6 bases and J gave up 0 bases, with 8 bases separating them. The CDR3 runs 13 residues. The CDR3 DNA sequence: TGTGCCAGCAGATGTGGTGTGAACACTGAAGCTTTCTTT. Amino acid sequence: CASRCGVNTEAFF.

This clonotype was picked up many times. V gene TRBV6-2 or TRBV6-3 combines with J gene TRBJ1-1, with D hard to call. CDR3 size: 12 residues. The germline gives CDR1 MNHEY, CDR2 SVGEGT. Trimming pared 7 bases from V and 5 bases from J, leaving 11 bases between. In DNA form, the CDR3 reads TGTGCCAGCACGCGTGTGGGGACTGAAGCTTTCTTT. This gives the protein CASTRVGTEAFF.

This clonotype appeared a few times. The chain uses TRBV6-5 and TRBJ2-5, with D tentatively TRBD2 (6 bases). The V gene lost 6 bases and the J gene lost 2 bases, with 10 bases spanning the gap. This CDR3 region has 13 residues. Germline assignment: CDR1 MNHEY and CDR2 SVGAGI. The CDR3 here is CASRNGGQETQYF. Here the CDR3 DNA reads TGTGCCAGCAGGAACGGAGGGCAAGAGACCCAGTACTTC.

This clonotype showed up just a few times. This sequence joins TRBV28 and TRBJ1-5, with no clear D. The CDR3 contains 14 residues. The germline CDR1 and CDR2 sequences are MDHEN and SYDVKM. V shed 2 bases and J shed 3 bases, with 8 bases lying between them. CDR3 DNA sequence: TGTGCCAGCAGTTTAGGGATTCCCAATCAGCCCCAGCATTTT. It specifies CASSLGIPNQPQHF.

There are many counts of this clonotype. V and J are TRBV20-1 and TRBJ2-1; 12 bases match TRBD2. This CDR3 is 18 amino acids long. Losses at the gene ends were 4 bases for V and 0 bases for J; bases not matched to a gene: 10. Germline CDR1 and CDR2: DFQATT and SNEGSKA (reference sequence). CDR3 nucleotide sequence: TGCAGTGCTACCGATCTAGCGGGGGGGCCTCGCTCCTACAATGAGCAGTTCTTC. Its protein product is CSATDLAGGPRSYNEQFF.

This clonotype was observed a few times. V is TRBV6-1 and J is TRBJ2-5; TRBD1 aligns across 10 bases. Germline V CDR1 and CDR2: MNHNS, SASEGT. J was trimmed by 1 base and V by 6 bases; bases with no gene match: 5. This CDR3 is built from 15 residues. The CDR3 protein is CASRLTGGRQETQYF. The CDR3 DNA follows: TGTGCCAGCAGGCTGACAGGGGGCCGCCAAGAGACCCAGTACTTC.

This clonotype was detected many times. J is TRBJ1-2 and V is TRBV28, with D uncertain. CDR1 MDHEN and CDR2 SYDVKM come from the germline V gene. V lost 6 bases and J 4 bases, leaving 21 bases between the germline ends. The CDR3 has 16 residues. CDR3 loop: CASSVLRAGSGYGYTF. Here the CDR3 DNA reads TGTGCCAGCAGCGTACTCCGGGCCGGGTCTGGCTATGGCTACACCTTC.

The chain has TRBV18 and TRBJ2-7; D may match TRBD1 or TRBD2 (5 bases each). This CDR3 is 16 amino acids long. CDR1 and CDR2 from the germline V gene are KGHSH and LQKENI. V was cut by 6 bases and J by 1 base, with 19 bases left in between. This CDR3 is CASSSAWQGRSYEQYF. The CDR3 DNA reads TGTGCCAGCTCCTCGGCCTGGCAGGGACGGTCCTACGAGCAGTACTTC.

This clonotype came up many times. The rearrangement uses TRBV28 and TRBJ1-5, with D uncertain. The CDR3 sequence is 14 residues long. The V end was cut by 7 bases, the J end by 4 bases, with 14 bases between. Germline V lookup: CDR1 MDHEN, CDR2 SYDVKM. The CDR3 protein is CASNTPSGNQPQHF. The CDR3 DNA sequence: TGTGCCAGCAACACCCCCTCGGGGAATCAGCCCCAGCATTTT.

Remarks on this clonotype: Possible read error: a much larger clone is one base away. The gene calls are TRBV5-4 and TRBJ1-1; TRBD1 is a possible D gene (5 bases). The CDR3 length is 13 residues. The V gene lost 0 bases and the J gene lost 7 bases, with 10 bases spanning the gap. Germline V gene sequence: CDR1 SGHNT, CDR2 YYREEE (reference sequence). The CDR3 nucleotides read TGTGCCAGCAGCTTGGAGGGAGGGGTTGAAGCTTTCTTT. Its protein product is CASSLEGGVEAFF.

This chain uses TRBV3-1 with TRBJ2-3, with a tentative D call TRBD1 (5 bases). Between the trimmed V and J ends, which lost 4 bases and 0 bases, there was a span of 11 bases. The germline V gene encodes CDR1 LGHDT and CDR2 YNNKEL (reference sequence). This CDR3 is built from 15 residues. The CDR3 nucleotides are TGTGCCAGCAGCCGGCCAGGGTTAAGCACAGATACGCAGTATTTT. This codes for CASSRPGLSTDTQYF.

The CDR3 region is CASSLGTRLDTIYF. Here the CDR3 DNA reads TGTGCCAGCAGCTTAGGAACCCGTTTGGACACCATATATTTT. This sequence joins TRBV7-2 and TRBJ1-3; D uncertain. This CDR3 is built from 14 residues. Trimming shortened V by 1 base and J by 8 bases, and 12 bases separated the two germline ends. Germline V lookup: CDR1 SGHTA, CDR2 FQGNSA.

This clonotype was recorded many times. The CDR3 bases are TGTGCCAGCAGCCAACGACGGACAGGGTCTGGGGCCAACGTCCTGACTTTC. Encoded protein: CASSQRRTGSGANVLTF. The chain couples TRBV4-2 to TRBJ2-6; 8 bases fit TRBD1. The CDR3 loop spans 17 amino acids. Germline V CDR1 and CDR2: LGHNA, YNFKEQ. Trimming at V came to 2 bases and at J to 1 base, leaving 4 bases not matched to a gene.

This clonotype was detected ten times or more. This chain joins TRBV12-3 or TRBV12-4 and TRBJ1-5; 7 nucleotides match TRBD1. V shed 1 base and J 5 bases; nucleotides not matched to a gene: 14. CDR3 length equals 18 residues. The CDR3 loop reads CASSLGDSLVRVDQPQHF. CDR3 bases: TGTGCCAGCAGTTTAGGGGACAGTCTTGTTAGGGTAGATCAGCCCCAGCATTTT.

The genes are TRBV5-5 and TRBJ2-7; 10 bases match TRBD1. The CDR3 consists of 14 residues. Germline CDR1 reads SGHKS; CDR2 reads YYEKEE (reference sequence). The V gene end was trimmed by 4 bases and the J gene end by 4 bases; junction bases not matched to a gene: 5. CDR3 coding DNA: TGTGCCAGCAGCAGGGGACAGGGGCTTTACGAGCAGTACTTC. It is translated as CASSRGQGLYEQYF.

The V call is TRBV7-9, the J call TRBJ2-3; 8 bases fit TRBD1. CDR1 is SEHNR, CDR2 FQNEAQ, per germline (reference sequence). The CDR3 consists of 20 residues. J gave up 2 bases and V 5 bases, and 21 bases lay outside the gene matches. This chain's CDR3 is CASSTKGPVGGTGFTDTQYF. As DNA, the CDR3 is TGTGCCAGCAGCACCAAAGGCCCCGTTGGGGGGACAGGTTTCACAGATACGCAGTATTTT.

This clonotype was seen at least ten times. The CDR3 DNA reads TGTGCCAGCAGCCAAGGCGTATGGTCGGATACGCAGTATTTT. Translation gives CASSQGVWSDTQYF. The chain uses TRBV3-1 and TRBJ2-3; D unclear. Germline V CDR1 and CDR2: LGHDT, YNNKEL (reference sequence). This CDR3 contains 14 residues. The V and J ends lost 1 base and 6 bases respectively, with 11 bases between them.

This clonotype was found many times. A junction end diverges from the germline sequence, so it may reflect a read error. The CDR3 region is CASSFDRGTDTQYF. CDR3 coding DNA: TGTGCCAGCAGTTTCGACAGGGGCACAGATACGCAGTATTTT. This rearrangement joins TRBV5-1 to TRBJ2-3; 7 positions match TRBD1. The CDR3 runs to 14 residues. The germline CDR1 and CDR2 sequences are SGHRS and YFSETQ.

Regarding this clonotype: A much larger clone is a single base away; this may be a read error. This rearrangement joins TRBV20-1 to TRBJ1-5; TRBD1 is a possible D gene (5 bases). The ends were cut back, 5 bases at V and 9 bases at J, with 14 bases in the middle. Germline CDR1 DFQATT, CDR2 SNEGSKA (reference sequence). CDR3 length equals 12 residues. CDR3 nucleotide sequence: TGCAGTGCTTGGGACGGACATCGGCCCCAGCATTTT. Encoded protein: CSAWDGHRPQHF.

This clonotype was seen repeatedly, ten times or more. The chain has TRBV12-3 or TRBV12-4 and TRBJ2-6; 10 bases fit TRBD1. Trimming removed 5 bases from V and 3 bases from J; junction bases left unmatched: 4. The CDR3 consists of 16 residues. The chain's CDR3 is CASSPGTGVGANVLTF. CDR3 nucleotides: TGTGCCAGCAGTCCAGGGACAGGGGTTGGGGCCAACGTCCTGACTTTC.

This clonotype was detected only a few times. The V call is TRBV25-1, the J call TRBJ1-6, with D perhaps TRBD1 (6 bases). Germline-derived CDR1 and CDR2 are MGHDK and SYGVNS. V was trimmed by 4 bases and J by 2 bases, leaving 9 bases between them. This CDR3 has 15 residues. The CDR3 region has the DNA TGTGCCAGCAGTGGACGACAGGCCTATAATTCACCCCTCCACTTT. It translates to CASSGRQAYNSPLHF.